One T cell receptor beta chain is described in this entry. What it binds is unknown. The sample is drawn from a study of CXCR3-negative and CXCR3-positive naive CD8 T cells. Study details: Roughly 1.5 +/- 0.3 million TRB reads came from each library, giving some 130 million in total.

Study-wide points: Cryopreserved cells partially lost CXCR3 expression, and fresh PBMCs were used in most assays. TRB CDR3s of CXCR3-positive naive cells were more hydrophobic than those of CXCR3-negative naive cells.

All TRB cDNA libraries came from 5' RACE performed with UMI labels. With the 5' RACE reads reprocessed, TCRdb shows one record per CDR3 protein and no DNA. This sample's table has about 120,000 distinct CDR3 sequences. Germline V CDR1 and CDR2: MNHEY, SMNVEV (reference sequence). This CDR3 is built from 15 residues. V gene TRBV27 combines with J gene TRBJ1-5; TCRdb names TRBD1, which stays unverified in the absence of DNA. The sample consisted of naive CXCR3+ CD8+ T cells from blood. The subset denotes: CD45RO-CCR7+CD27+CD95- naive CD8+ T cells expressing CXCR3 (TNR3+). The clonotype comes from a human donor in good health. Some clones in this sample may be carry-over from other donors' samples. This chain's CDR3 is CASSLGVRGNQPQHF.